A single sample gave rise to the 30 T cell receptor beta chains below, sequenced in a study of blood T cell repertoires in COVID-19. This table comes from immunoSEQ multiplex PCR, and its TCRdb copy is limited to in-frame clones, with some not included. The sample has some 120,000 clones; roughly 80% are singletons. The sequenced sample was peripheral blood. The source of these receptors is a man aged 55 to 69 with acute or convalescent COVID-19.

This clone was observed once. The V gene is TRBV5-1, the J gene TRBJ2-7; D is possibly TRBD1 (5 bases). The V gene lost 4 bases and the J gene lost 3 bases, with 11 bases spanning the gap. CDR1 SGHRS and CDR2 YFSETQ come from the germline V gene. CDR3 length: 13 residues. The CDR3 nucleotides are TGCGCCAGCAGCGTTACAGGTATCTACGAGCAGTACTTC. Encoded protein: CASSVTGIYEQYF.

A single count supports this clone. The rearrangement links TRBV7-9 to TRBJ2-3; a possible D gene is TRBD1 (7 bases). CDR1 is SEHNR, CDR2 FQNEAQ, per germline (reference sequence). The CDR3 contains 15 residues. V lost 7 bases and J lost 0, with 14 bases in between. Here the CDR3 reads CASTYSGGSTDTQYF. The CDR3 DNA reads as TGTGCCAGCACCTACTCAGGGGGGAGCACAGATACGCAGTATTTT.

The chain has TRBV5-6 and TRBJ2-5; 7 bases are shared with TRBD1. The V and J ends lost 4 bases and 1 base, in that order; junction bases with no gene match: 4. The CDR3 extends over 14 amino acids. Germline V gives CDR1 SGHDT, CDR2 YYEEEE. CDR3 residues: CASSRTGPQETQYF. The CDR3 DNA is TGTGCCAGCAGCAGGACAGGTCCCCAAGAGACCCAGTACTTC. The full variable domain, in which reference TRBV5-6 and TRBJ2-5 provide the parts outside the CDR3, is DAGVTQSPTHLIKTRGQQVTLRCSPKSGHDTVSWYQQALGQGPQFIFQYYEEEERQRGNFPDRFSGHQFPNYSSELNVNALLLGDSALYLCASSRTGPQETQYFGPGTRLLVL.

This chain links TRBV6-2 or TRBV6-3 with TRBJ2-5; possible D gene TRBD2, 5 bases. Germline-derived CDR1 and CDR2 are MNHEY and SVGEGT. The CDR3 extends over 14 amino acids. Trimming shortened V by 5 bases and J by 3 bases, and 13 bases separated the two germline ends. CDR3 in DNA: TGTGCCAGCAGTCAAGGAGGAAGCAAAGAGACCCAGTACTTC. It codes for CASSQGGSKETQYF.

This clone was seen a few times. The V call is TRBV19, the J call TRBJ1-2; D unresolved. CDR1 is LNHDA and CDR2 is SQIVND in the germline V gene (reference sequence). This CDR3 comprises 13 residues. V shed 4 bases and J shed 4 bases, with 10 bases lying between them. The CDR3 protein is CASSNIGGYGYTF. For the CDR3, the DNA is TGTGCCAGTAGTAATATAGGCGGCTATGGCTACACCTTC.

The chain is built from TRBV12-3 or TRBV12-4 and TRBJ1-2; the D is unclear. This CDR3 spans 13 amino acids. V dropped 3 bases and J dropped 2 bases, with 7 bases sitting between them. As DNA, the CDR3 is TGTGCCAGCAGTTTGGCAGTGAACTATGGCTACACCTTC. It codes for CASSLAVNYGYTF.

The chain recombines TRBV24-1 with TRBJ2-5, with 10 bases lining up with TRBD2. V lost 2 bases and J lost 5; bases outside the gene matches: 7. Per germline, CDR1 KGHDR and CDR2 SFDVKD. This CDR3 comprises 16 residues. The CDR3 here is CATSDSAGGVGETQYF. The CDR3 DNA reads TGTGCCACCAGTGATTCAGCGGGAGGGGTCGGGGAGACCCAGTACTTC.

The chain couples TRBV5-1 to TRBJ2-2, with TRBD1 as a possible D gene (5 bases). Germline CDR1 and CDR2: SGHRS and YFSETQ. The CDR3 is 15 residues long. V gave up 4 bases and J gave up 1 base, with 11 bases separating them. CDR3 loop: CASSHGHENTGELFF. As DNA, the CDR3 is TGCGCCAGCAGCCACGGACACGAGAACACCGGGGAGCTGTTTTTT.

The chain recombines TRBV6-5 with TRBJ2-2; TRBD1 agrees at 7 bases. The CDR3 sequence is 15 residues long. The V gene end was trimmed by 7 bases and the J gene end by 5 bases; junction bases not matched to a gene: 10. Germline CDR1 is MNHEY and CDR2 is SVGAGI. In DNA, the CDR3 is TGTGCCAGCATCTCGCGACAGGGACAAACCGGGGAGCTGTTTTTT. Its protein is CASISRQGQTGELFF.

Here the CDR3 DNA reads TGTGCCAGCAGCCAAGAGGGACTAGCGGGAGGGCCGGTCAATGAGCAGTTCTTC. Translated: CASSQEGLAGGPVNEQFF. This chain links TRBV3-1 (or the pseudogene TRBV3-2) with TRBJ2-1; TRBD2 aligns across 16 bases. Germline-derived CDR1 and CDR2 are LGHDT and YNNKEL (reference sequence). V was clipped by 0 bases and J by 6 bases; unmatched bases: 5. The CDR3 is 18 amino acids.

The rearrangement uses TRBV9 and TRBJ2-2; TRBD2 matches at 10 bases. The germline V gene has CDR1 SGDLS and CDR2 YYNGEE. CDR3 length: 19 amino acids. V lost 1 base to trimming and J lost 0 bases; unmatched junction nucleotides: 9. CDR3 amino acids: CASSVMVAGGLANTGELFF. CDR3 DNA: TGTGCCAGCAGCGTAATGGTAGCGGGGGGTTTAGCGAACACCGGGGAGCTGTTTTTT.

V is TRBV19 and J is TRBJ1-5; D is perhaps TRBD1 (6 bases). Germline V CDR1 and CDR2: LNHDA, SQIVND (reference sequence). This CDR3 is 14 amino acids long. V lost 5 bases to trimming and J lost 3 bases, with 11 bases between them. The DNA for the CDR3 is TGTGCCAGTAGTCGACAGGCCAACAATCAGCCCCAGCATTTT. As protein: CASSRQANNQPQHF.

This clone was seen only a few times. This rearrangement joins TRBV5-6 to TRBJ2-3; D not resolved. Germline lookup yields CDR1 SGHDT and CDR2 YYEEEE. Trimming shortened V by 5 bases and J by 3 bases, and 7 bases separated the two germline ends. The CDR3 sequence is 12 residues long. This CDR3 is CASSPTTDTQYF. The CDR3 nucleotides are TGTGCCAGCAGTCCTACTACAGATACGCAGTATTTT. Full variable domain (missing parts from reference TRBV5-6 and TRBJ2-3): DAGVTQSPTHLIKTRGQQVTLRCSPKSGHDTVSWYQQALGQGPQFIFQYYEEEERQRGNFPDRFSGHQFPNYSSELNVNALLLGDSALYLCASSPTTDTQYFGPGTRLTVL.

V gene TRBV19 combines with J gene TRBJ2-1; 8 positions agree with TRBD2. The junction had 14 bases not matched to a gene; V was cut back by 6 bases and J by 4 bases. Germline lookup yields CDR1 LNHDA and CDR2 SQIVND (reference sequence). The CDR3 has 17 amino acids. The CDR3 reads CASSTIRTGLGYNEQFF. CDR3 nucleotide sequence: TGTGCCAGTAGCACAATAAGGACGGGACTAGGGTACAATGAGCAGTTCTTC.

The V gene is TRBV30, the J gene TRBJ1-2; maybe TRBD1 (5 bases). Germline V gene data show CDR1 as GTSNPN and CDR2 as SVGIG (reference sequence). This CDR3 has 13 residues. V was cut by 3 bases and J by 5 bases, with 13 bases left in between. CDR3 DNA: TGTGCCTGGAGCTCAGGGATGAGGTATGGCTACACCTTC. Encoded protein: CAWSSGMRYGYTF.

V usage is TRBV7-3 and J usage is TRBJ2-1; no definite D call. Looked up from germline, CDR1 is SGHTA and CDR2 is FQGTGA. This CDR3 comprises 15 residues. The V gene lost 5 bases and the J gene lost 0 bases, with 11 bases spanning the gap. CDR3 loop: CASSRQASSYNEQFF. For the CDR3, the DNA is TGTGCCAGCAGCCGCCAGGCGAGCTCCTACAATGAGCAGTTCTTC.

This clone was found once. The chain couples TRBV5-1 to TRBJ1-5; 9 bases map to TRBD1. Germline assignment: CDR1 SGHRS and CDR2 YFSETQ. Trimming took 3 bases from V and 7 from J; bases not matched to a gene: 8. The CDR3 sequence is 15 residues long. The CDR3 protein is CASSSTGQGSQPQHF. Here the CDR3 DNA reads TGCGCCAGCAGCTCGACCGGACAGGGGAGCCAGCCCCAGCATTTT.

This chain joins TRBV7-6 and TRBJ2-3, with D maybe TRBD2 (5 bases). The length of the CDR3 is 16 residues. Trimming took off 1 base at V and 4 bases at J, with 15 bases between the two ends. The germline gives CDR1 SGHVS, CDR2 FNYEAQ. The CDR3 spells CASSLGVAGAADTQYF. The CDR3 DNA sequence: TGTGCCAGCAGCTTAGGTGTCGCGGGCGCGGCAGATACGCAGTATTTT.

CDR3 DNA sequence: TGCGCCAGCAGCCAAGATGAACTCCGATATTCACCCCTCCACTTT. Translating it yields CASSQDELRYSPLHF. V is TRBV4-1 and J is TRBJ1-6; D is undetermined. Deletions cut 0 bases from V and 8 bases from J, with 11 bases between. The CDR3 totals 15 residues. Germline values: CDR1 MGHRA, CDR2 YSYEKL.

The chain carries TRBV28 and TRBJ1-5; D perhaps matches TRBD1 (6 bases). V lost 6 bases and J lost 3, with 18 bases in between. The CDR3 covers 16 residues. The germline V gene has CDR1 MDHEN and CDR2 SYDVKM. CDR3 in DNA: TGTGCCAGCAGGTTGGGGAGGGGGTTTAACAATCAGCCCCAGCATTTT. Residues: CASRLGRGFNNQPQHF.

The chain recombines TRBV6-5 with TRBJ1-2, with D possibly being TRBD1 (5 bases). Looked up from germline, CDR1 is MNHEY and CDR2 is SVGAGI. Trimming took 5 bases from V and 4 from J, leaving 11 bases between them. The CDR3 spans 13 residues. CDR3 nucleotide sequence: TGTGCCAGCAGTCCCCAGGGTAGCTATGGCTACACCTTC. It translates to CASSPQGSYGYTF.

The chain combines TRBV7-2 with TRBJ2-3, with TRBD2 identical over 10 bases. The CDR3 contains 18 residues. Looked up from germline, CDR1 is SGHTA and CDR2 is FQGNSA. The V and J ends lost 5 bases and 3 bases, in that order; junction bases with no gene match: 14. The CDR3: CASSDRRAGGRKTDTQYF. For the CDR3, the DNA is TGTGCCAGCAGCGATCGTAGAGCGGGGGGGCGAAAGACAGATACGCAGTATTTT.

CDR3: CASSFGRTGGGGYTF. The CDR3 region has the DNA TGTGCCAGCTCATTTGGTAGGACAGGGGGCGGAGGCTACACCTTC. V gene TRBV27 combines with J gene TRBJ1-2, with TRBD1 identical over 11 bases. The V gene end was trimmed by 8 bases and the J gene end by 8 bases; junction bases not matched to a gene: 13. This CDR3 has 15 amino acids. Germline CDR1 and CDR2: MNHEY and SMNVEV (reference sequence).

The chain uses TRBV10-3 and TRBJ2-7; 7 positions agree with TRBD2. V lost 4 bases and J lost 5; bases outside the gene matches: 5. CDR1 ENHRY and CDR2 SYGVKD come from the germline V gene. The CDR3 runs 13 residues. The CDR3 region has the DNA TGTGCCATCAGTGTGACTAGCACCCACGAGCAGTACTTC. Its translation is CAISVTSTHEQYF.

V usage is TRBV6-5 and J usage is TRBJ2-7, with 12 bases that match TRBD2. The CDR3 runs 15 residues. Trimming removed 5 bases from V and 6 bases from J; junction bases left unmatched: 8. Per germline, CDR1 MNHEY and CDR2 SVGAGI. CDR3 residues: CASSPPSGRAGEQYF. Written as DNA, the CDR3 is TGTGCCAGCAGTCCCCCTAGCGGGAGGGCGGGCGAGCAGTACTTC.

This clone occurred many times. The V gene is TRBV28, the J gene TRBJ2-7, with a possible D match to TRBD1 (5 bases). The CDR3 has 13 amino acids. Germline V CDR1 and CDR2: MDHEN, SYDVKM. V was pared by 2 bases and J by 3 bases, with 8 bases between. CDR3 sequence reads: CASSLPDSYEQYF. The CDR3 bases are TGTGCCAGCAGTTTACCCGACAGCTACGAGCAGTACTTC.

Points on this clone: Other DNA sequences in the same sample also yield this CDR3. J is TRBJ1-6 and V is TRBV30; D not resolved. The V gene lost 0 bases and the J gene lost 0 bases, with 9 bases spanning the gap. Per germline, CDR1 GTSNPN and CDR2 SVGIG (reference sequence). The CDR3 spans 16 residues. CDR3 in DNA: TGTGCCTGGAGTGTACGGGAGAGCTCCTATAATTCACCCCTCCACTTT. Translated: CAWSVRESSYNSPLHF.

In its sample, this clone was seen once. J is TRBJ1-2 and V is TRBV3-1 (or the pseudogene TRBV3-2); D gene ambiguous. The CDR3 has 15 amino acids. Per germline, CDR1 LGHDT and CDR2 YNNKEL (reference sequence). V was pared by 3 bases and J by 3 bases, with 14 bases between. CDR3 in amino acids: CASSHHTPPHYGYTF. Written as DNA, the CDR3 is TGTGCCAGCAGCCATCACACCCCACCTCACTATGGCTACACCTTC.

The chain links TRBV6-5 to TRBJ2-7; 8 positions match TRBD2. V lost 2 bases and J lost 3; bases outside the gene matches: 9. CDR1 is MNHEY and CDR2 is SVGAGI in the germline V gene. The CDR3 loop spans 16 amino acids. The CDR3 DNA is TGTGCCAGCAGTTACAGTATAGCGGGATTTGTCTACGAGCAGTACTTC. Protein: CASSYSIAGFVYEQYF.

This clone occurred once. V gene TRBV27 combines with J gene TRBJ1-6; the D gene is possibly TRBD1 (6 bases). The V end was cut by 3 bases, the J end by 8 bases, with 14 bases between. Germline V gives CDR1 MNHEY, CDR2 SMNVEV (reference sequence). CDR3 length: 15 residues. CDR3 sequence: CASSLDQGLYSPLHF. In DNA, the CDR3 is TGTGCCAGCAGTTTGGATCAGGGGTTGTATTCACCCCTCCACTTT.